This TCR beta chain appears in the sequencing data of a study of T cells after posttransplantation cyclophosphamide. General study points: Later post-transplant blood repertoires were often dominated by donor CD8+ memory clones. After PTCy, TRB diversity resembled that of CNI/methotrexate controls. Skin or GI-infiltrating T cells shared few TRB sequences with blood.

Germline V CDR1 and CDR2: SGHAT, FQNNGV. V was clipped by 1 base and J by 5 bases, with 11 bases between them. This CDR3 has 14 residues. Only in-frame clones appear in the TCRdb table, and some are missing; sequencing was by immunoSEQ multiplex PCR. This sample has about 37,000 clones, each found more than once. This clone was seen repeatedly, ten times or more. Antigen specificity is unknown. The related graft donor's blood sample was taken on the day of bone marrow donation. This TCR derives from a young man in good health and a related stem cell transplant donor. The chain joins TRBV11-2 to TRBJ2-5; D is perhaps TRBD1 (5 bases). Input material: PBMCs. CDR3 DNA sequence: TGTGCCAGCAGCTTAGGAGGCAGGGATGAGACCCAGTACTTC. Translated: CASSLGGRDETQYF.